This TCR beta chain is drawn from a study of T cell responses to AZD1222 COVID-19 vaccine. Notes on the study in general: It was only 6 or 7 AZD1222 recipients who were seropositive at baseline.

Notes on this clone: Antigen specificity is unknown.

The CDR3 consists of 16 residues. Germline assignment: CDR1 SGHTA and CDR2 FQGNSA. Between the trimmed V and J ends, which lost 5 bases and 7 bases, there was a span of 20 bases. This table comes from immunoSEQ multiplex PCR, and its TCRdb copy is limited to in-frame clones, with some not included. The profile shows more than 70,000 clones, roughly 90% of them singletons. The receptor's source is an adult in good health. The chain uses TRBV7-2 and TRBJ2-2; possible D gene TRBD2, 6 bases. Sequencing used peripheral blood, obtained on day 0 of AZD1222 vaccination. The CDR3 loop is CASSPEPSGSGGELFF. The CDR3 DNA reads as TGTGCCAGCAGCCCAGAACCGAGCGGGTCGGGCGGGGAGCTGTTTTTT.